The 29 T cell receptor beta chains given below trace back to one sample, sequenced in a study of blood T cell repertoires in COVID-19 (dated by TCRdb to the early 2020s). The library was prepared using the immunoSEQ multiplex PCR assay. Held by TCRdb, this immuneACCESS table contains in-frame sequences only and omits some clones. Under half of the omission traces to an unresolved V gene where checked; the cause of the rest is unknown. The table for this sample lists 120,000 or so clones; about 80% of them were counted only once. The ten largest clonotypes hold roughly 15% of the sample. The sample consisted of peripheral blood. The receptors here all came from a woman aged 50 to 60 with acute or convalescent COVID-19.

The V call is TRBV12-3 or TRBV12-4, the J call TRBJ2-7; D is unresolved. V gave up 6 bases and J gave up 4 bases, with 10 bases separating them. The CDR3 sequence is 12 residues long. CDR3 nucleotide sequence: TGTGCCAGCAGGGCGGAGACTTACGAGCAGTACTTC. Residues: CASRAETYEQYF.

The chain carries TRBV7-6 and TRBJ1-3; 7 nucleotides agree with TRBD1. The CDR3 spans 16 residues. Looked up from germline, CDR1 is SGHVS and CDR2 is FNYEAQ. V shed 4 bases, J shed 2 bases, and the junction held 8 bases outside the gene matches. In DNA, the CDR3 is TGTGCCAGCAGCTCACAAGCGACAGGGCCTGGAAACACCATATATTTT. Encoded protein: CASSSQATGPGNTIYF.

The CDR3 protein is CASSLGGGDGYTF. The CDR3 DNA sequence: TGTGCCAGCAGCTTAGGGGGCGGAGATGGCTACACCTTC. The chain carries TRBV11-3 and TRBJ1-2, with TRBD1 as a possible D gene (5 bases). V lost 1 base, J lost 6 bases, and 9 bases lay in between. Germline V CDR1 and CDR2: SGHNT, YENEEA. The CDR3 is made up of 13 amino acids.

The rearrangement uses TRBV5-1 and TRBJ2-3; the D gene is possibly TRBD2 (7 bases). Germline-derived CDR1 and CDR2 are SGHRS and YFSETQ. The CDR3 has 17 amino acids. V was cut by 3 bases and J by 0 bases, with 17 bases left in between. In nucleotides, the CDR3 is TGCGCCAGCAGCTGGGGGGGCGGGGGAACTAGCACAGATACGCAGTATTTT. It codes for CASSWGGGGTSTDTQYF.

The chain joins TRBV25-1 to TRBJ1-3; no firm D call. The germline V gene has CDR1 MGHDK and CDR2 SYGVNS. This CDR3 has 14 residues. Trimming left V 3 bases short and J 0 bases short, with 6 bases between. Here the CDR3 reads CASSDLSSGNTIYF. DNA for the CDR3: TGTGCCAGCAGTGACTTGTCCTCTGGAAACACCATATATTTT.

This chain uses TRBV4-1 with TRBJ1-1; tentatively, D is TRBD1 (6 bases). The CDR3 sequence is 14 residues long. V lost 6 bases, J lost 0 bases, and 11 bases lay in between. Germline V gene sequence: CDR1 MGHRA, CDR2 YSYEKL. The CDR3 loop is CASRAGAMNTEAFF. The CDR3 nucleotides are TGCGCCAGCAGGGCAGGGGCTATGAACACTGAAGCTTTCTTT.

This clone turned up a few times. The genes are TRBV6-4 and TRBJ2-3; D is perhaps TRBD2 (7 bases). This CDR3 comprises 16 residues. V lost 3 bases to trimming and J lost 0 bases, with 13 bases between them. Germline CDR1 and CDR2: MRHNA and SNTAGT. The CDR3 protein is CASSERGPSSTDTQYF. The DNA for the CDR3 is TGTGCCAGCAGTGAGCGGGGGCCATCTAGCACAGATACGCAGTATTTT.

The rearrangement uses TRBV6-1 and TRBJ1-1; D uncertain. The CDR3 sequence is 15 residues long. V gave up 2 bases and J gave up 0 bases, with 10 bases separating them. The germline gives CDR1 MNHNS, CDR2 SASEGT. This CDR3 reads CASSEYDLLNTEAFF. The CDR3 DNA follows: TGTGCCAGCAGTGAATACGACTTACTGAACACTGAAGCTTTCTTT.

The V and J genes are TRBV30 and TRBJ1-1; TRBD1 agrees at 10 bases. CDR3 length equals 14 residues. Germline V gene lookup returns CDR1 GTSNPN and CDR2 SVGIG (reference sequence). J was trimmed by 5 bases and V by 4 bases; bases with no gene match: 7. The CDR3: CAWKDRGMGTEAFF. Written as DNA, the CDR3 is TGTGCCTGGAAGGACAGGGGGATGGGTACTGAAGCTTTCTTT.

The chain uses TRBV19 and TRBJ1-1; 8 nucleotides line up with TRBD1. V was pared by 4 bases and J by 5 bases, with 9 bases of the junction left unmatched. This CDR3 is built from 15 residues. The V gene's germline CDR1 is LNHDA and CDR2 SQIVND (reference sequence). This CDR3 is CASSTGQGDFTEAFF. CDR3 nucleotides: TGTGCCAGTAGTACAGGACAGGGAGATTTTACTGAAGCTTTCTTT. Combining the CDR3 with reference TRBV19 and TRBJ1-1 gives the whole variable domain DGGITQSPKYLFRKEGQNVTLSCEQNLNHDAMYWYRQDPGQGLRLIYYSQIVNDFQKGDIAEGYSVSREKKESFPLTVTSAQKNPTAFYLCASSTGQGDFTEAFFGQGTRLTVV.

The V and J genes are TRBV6-5 and TRBJ1-1; 10 bases agree with TRBD1. J was trimmed by 5 bases and V by 9 bases; bases with no gene match: 3. This CDR3 is 12 amino acids long. Germline-derived CDR1 and CDR2 are MNHEY and SVGAGI. The CDR3 loop reads CASRQGATEAFF. As DNA, the CDR3 is TGTGCCAGTCGACAGGGGGCGACTGAAGCTTTCTTT.

This clone was picked up a small number of times. The genes are TRBV5-1 and TRBJ1-4; tentatively, D is TRBD1 (5 bases). The CDR3 contains 15 residues. V lost 0 bases and J lost 6, with 12 bases in between. Germline CDR1 reads SGHRS; CDR2 reads YFSETQ. In DNA form, the CDR3 reads TGCGCCAGCAGCTTGGCCACCAGGGATCATGAAAAACTGTTTTTT. This encodes CASSLATRDHEKLFF. Variable domain in full (rest from reference TRBV5-1 and TRBJ1-4): KAGVTQTPRYLIKTRGQQVTLSCSPISGHRSVSWYQQTPGQGLQFLFEYFSETQRNKGNFPGRFSGRQFSNSRSEMNVSTLELGDSALYLCASSLATRDHEKLFFGSGTQLSVL.

V is TRBV10-3 and J is TRBJ1-5, with 10 bases fitting TRBD1. V shed 6 bases and J 5 bases; nucleotides not matched to a gene: 4. From germline, CDR1 is ENHRY and CDR2 SYGVKD. This CDR3 region has 14 residues. CDR3 region: CAIREGQGDQPQHF. CDR3 nucleotides: TGTGCCATCAGGGAAGGACAGGGGGATCAGCCCCAGCATTTT.

CDR3 loop: CASSRDNSGNTIYF. The CDR3 DNA reads as TGTGCCAGCAGCAGGGACAACTCTGGAAACACCATATATTTT. The chain recombines TRBV5-6 with TRBJ1-3; possibly TRBD1 for D (6 bases). V was clipped by 4 bases and J by 0 bases, with 8 bases between them. The germline CDR1 and CDR2 sequences are SGHDT and YYEEEE. The CDR3 has 14 residues. The variable domain in full, with the rest retrieved from reference TRBV5-6 and TRBJ1-3, is DAGVTQSPTHLIKTRGQQVTLRCSPKSGHDTVSWYQQALGQGPQFIFQYYEEEERQRGNFPDRFSGHQFPNYSSELNVNALLLGDSALYLCASSRDNSGNTIYFGEGSWLTVV.

The chain uses TRBV30 and TRBJ1-2; tentative D call: TRBD1 (5 bases). CDR3 size: 12 residues. The germline V and J ends were trimmed by 3 bases and 6 bases, with 11 bases remaining between them. The germline gives CDR1 GTSNPN, CDR2 SVGIG (reference sequence). The chain's CDR3 is CAWSQGADGYTF. CDR3 nucleotide sequence: TGTGCCTGGAGCCAGGGTGCTGATGGCTACACCTTC.

This sequence joins TRBV13 and TRBJ1-4; D is uncertain. The CDR3 is 17 amino acids. Germline V gene lookup returns CDR1 PRHDT and CDR2 FYEKMQ (reference sequence). Trimming pared 2 bases from V and 9 bases from J, leaving 22 bases between. The CDR3 nucleotides are TGTGCCAGCAGCTTATCCCATAGGCGAGAGGGCAGTAAAAAACTGTTTTTT. As protein: CASSLSHRREGSKKLFF.

The genes are TRBV19 and TRBJ1-5; 9 bases match TRBD1. Germline CDR1 LNHDA, CDR2 SQIVND (reference sequence). This CDR3 has 15 residues. Unmatched junction bases numbered 4, after V lost 3 bases and J lost 4 bases. Here the CDR3 reads CASSIQTGGNQPQHF. CDR3 nucleotides: TGTGCCAGTAGTATCCAGACAGGGGGGAATCAGCCCCAGCATTTT.

This clone was seen just once. DNA for the CDR3: TGTGCCAGCAGCCGTTCCGTGACTAGCGGGGGACAAGAGACCCAGTACTTC. It translates to CASSRSVTSGGQETQYF. The chain couples TRBV11-2 to TRBJ2-5; 12 nucleotides match TRBD2. The CDR3 covers 17 residues. From germline, CDR1 is SGHAT and CDR2 FQNNGV. V lost 5 bases to trimming and J lost 2 bases; unmatched junction nucleotides: 9.

In its sample, this clone was seen a few times. The J gene is TRBJ1-1, the V gene TRBV30, with 8 bases that match TRBD1. This CDR3 is built from 15 residues. J was trimmed by 1 base and V by 3 bases; bases with no gene match: 7. CDR1 is GTSNPN, CDR2 SVGIG, per germline (reference sequence). In DNA, the CDR3 is TGTGCCTGGAGGAGGCAGGGGGCCCGGAACACTGAAGCTTTCTTT. It translates to CAWRRQGARNTEAFF.

In this sample, this clone turned up a few times. This CDR3 is also generated by other DNA sequences in the sample. The chain links TRBV12-3 or TRBV12-4 to TRBJ1-5; D is uncertain. V lost 2 bases to trimming and J lost 4 bases, with 3 bases between them. The CDR3 length is 12 residues. This CDR3 is CASSLLNQPQHF. For the CDR3, the DNA is TGTGCCAGCAGTTTACTTAATCAGCCCCAGCATTTT.

The genes are TRBV6-5 and TRBJ1-1; 10 nucleotides agree with TRBD1. After removal of 5 bases from V and 0 bases from J, the junction contained 3 bases not matched to a gene. There are 15 residues in the CDR3. CDR1 MNHEY and CDR2 SVGAGI come from the germline V gene. In DNA form, the CDR3 reads TGTGCCAGCAGTCCGGGACAGGGGATGAACACTGAAGCTTTCTTT. Residues: CASSPGQGMNTEAFF.

The rearrangement joins TRBV3-1 (or the pseudogene TRBV3-2) to TRBJ1-1; D not resolved. The germline CDR1 and CDR2 sequences are LGHDT and YNNKEL (reference sequence). Between the trimmed V and J ends, which lost 3 bases and 1 base, there was a span of 9 bases. The CDR3 has 14 residues. CDR3 protein: CASSHNQRNTEAFF. The CDR3 region has the DNA TGTGCCAGCAGCCACAACCAGCGGAACACTGAAGCTTTCTTT.

This clone has just a few counts. The chain carries TRBV10-3 and TRBJ1-1; the D is unclear. Germline CDR1 and CDR2: ENHRY and SYGVKD. This CDR3 has 13 amino acids. The V and J ends lost 7 bases and 1 base respectively, with 10 bases between them. The CDR3 is CAITLSRNTEAFF. The CDR3 coding sequence is TGTGCCATCACCTTAAGTAGGAACACTGAAGCTTTCTTT.

The rearrangement uses TRBV5-1 and TRBJ2-2; 9 nucleotides agree with TRBD1. In germline, CDR1 is SGHRS, CDR2 YFSETQ. V shed 4 bases and J 6 bases; nucleotides not matched to a gene: 7. CDR3 length: 15 residues. CDR3 amino acids: CASSPDRGQAGELFF. In nucleotides, the CDR3 is TGCGCCAGCAGCCCGGACAGGGGCCAGGCCGGGGAGCTGTTTTTT.

The chain links TRBV5-1 to TRBJ1-1; the D gene is possibly TRBD1 (5 bases). Germline CDR1 and CDR2: SGHRS and YFSETQ. There are 17 residues in the CDR3. The germline V and J ends were trimmed by 1 base and 0 bases, with 16 bases remaining between them. DNA of the CDR3: TGCGCCAGCAGCTTGAGTCAGGGCATTGGGATGAACACTGAAGCTTTCTTT. It codes for CASSLSQGIGMNTEAFF.

The chain recombines TRBV9 with TRBJ2-3, with TRBD2 identical over 10 bases. The CDR3 consists of 16 residues. V lost 0 bases to trimming and J lost 2 bases; unmatched junction nucleotides: 3. Germline V gene sequence: CDR1 SGDLS, CDR2 YYNGEE. This CDR3 is CASSVEAGGITDTQYF. The CDR3 nucleotides are TGTGCCAGCAGCGTAGAAGCGGGGGGGATCACAGATACGCAGTATTTT.

The chain links TRBV2 to TRBJ1-2; D perhaps matches TRBD1 (6 bases). V was shortened by 10 bases and J by 7 bases, with 16 bases between the two germline ends. This CDR3 is built from 12 residues. Germline V CDR1 and CDR2: SNHLY, FYNNEI. The CDR3 region is CAKRQGPGGYTF. CDR3 in DNA: TGTGCCAAACGTCAGGGGCCCGGTGGCTACACCTTC.

This sequence joins TRBV6-1 and TRBJ1-4; D perhaps matches TRBD1 (5 bases). The CDR3 is 15 amino acids. V gave up 2 bases and J gave up 7 bases, with 14 bases separating them. Germline values: CDR1 MNHNS, CDR2 SASEGT. CDR3 sequence (DNA): TGTGCCAGCAGTGAACTAGACAGAAGCTTTGAAAAACTGTTTTTT. As protein: CASSELDRSFEKLFF.

The V call is TRBV2, the J call TRBJ2-2; 9 bases agree with TRBD2. Unmatched junction bases numbered 8, after V lost 8 bases and J lost 4 bases. Germline V CDR1 and CDR2: SNHLY, FYNNEI. The CDR3 runs to 15 residues. CDR3 protein: CASGGGAVSTGELFF. CDR3 coding DNA: TGTGCCAGCGGCGGGGGGGCTGTAAGCACCGGGGAGCTGTTTTTT.